The 5 T cell receptor beta chains below were found in one sample sequenced in a study of T-cell reconstitution after alpha-beta-depleted transplantation in children. For TCRbeta, the library was prepared with unique molecular identifiers. MiXCR, applied by TCRdb to the PCR reads, yields one record per CDR3 protein. The sample consists of 240,000 or so distinct CDR3 sequences, around 7.8% of them appearing once. Sequencing was performed on PBMCs, mostly from graft donor cells, taken 180 days after TCRalphabeta/CD19-depleted stem cell transplant. These receptors originate from a male patient between 5 and 17 years old who had a stem cell transplant for acute lymphoblastic leukemia, so the T cells may come from the graft donor.

This clonotype was counted many times. This rearrangement joins TRBV5-1 to TRBJ1-2; D unresolved. The germline V and J ends were trimmed by 2 bases and 2 bases, with 10 bases remaining between them. The CDR3 has 14 residues. Per germline, CDR1 SGHRS and CDR2 YFSETQ. This CDR3 is CASSLGGTNYGYTF. In DNA form, the CDR3 reads TGCGCCAGCAGCTTAGGAGGAACGAACTATGGCTACACCTTC.

This clonotype was found many times. This rearrangement joins TRBV21-1 to TRBJ2-3. TRBV21-1 constitutes a pseudogene. The CDR3 extends over 8 amino acids. The CDR3: CASDTQYF. CDR3 nucleotides: TGTGCCAGCGACACGCAGTATTTT.

This clonotype has ten or more counts. This chain uses TRBV29-1 with TRBJ2-6, with D hard to call. This CDR3 is 13 amino acids long. The germline V and J ends were trimmed by 5 bases and 3 bases, with 8 bases remaining between them. Germline V CDR1 and CDR2: SQVTM, ANQGSEA. The CDR3 loop reads CSVKGIGANVLTF. The CDR3 DNA reads TGCAGCGTTAAAGGAATTGGGGCCAACGTCCTGACTTTC.

In this sample, this clonotype turned up many times. The CDR3 sequence: CASSVEGDGYTF. CDR3 sequence (DNA): TGTGCCAGCAGTGTCGAAGGGGATGGCTACACCTTC. The J gene is TRBJ1-2, the V gene TRBV2; tentatively, D is TRBD1 (5 bases). This CDR3 spans 12 amino acids. V was trimmed by 4 bases and J by 6 bases, leaving 9 bases between them. From germline, CDR1 is SNHLY and CDR2 FYNNEI.

To note about this clonotype: A much larger clone is a single base away; this may be a read error. The chain has TRBV20-1 and TRBJ2-3, with 8 bases that match TRBD2. CDR1 and CDR2 (germline): DFQATT, SNEGSKA (reference sequence). CDR3 length: 19 residues. CDR3 amino acids: CCASSSPRSAGASTDTQYF. DNA for the CDR3: TGCTGTGCTAGCTCCAGCCCCAGGTCAGCGGGGGCCAGCACAGATACGCAGTATTTT.